This T cell receptor beta chain was sequenced for a study of PD-1 blockade in classical Hodgkin lymphoma. General study points: Although disease activity or prior therapy may be involved, causes of the repertoire differences remain undefined. Those starting nivolumab under 1 year post-ASCT were excluded. Complete responders entered with baseline diversity on par with newly diagnosed patients, the results showed.

Time point of the sample: cycle 4 day 1 (C4D1), after 6 weeks of nivolumab. Brentuximab vedotin exposure varied among the patients, all of whom had relapsed after autologous stem cell transplantation. By sample share, this clone is medium-sized. Antigen specificity is unknown. The CDR3 length is 12 residues. V lost 10 bases, J lost 10 bases, and 19 bases lay in between. The V gene's germline CDR1 is LNHDA and CDR2 SQIVND (reference sequence). The data were produced by immunoSEQ multiplex PCR, yet TCRdb's version contains in-frame clones alone and is incomplete. The data contain about 93,000 clones, approximately 78% of them singletons.

The chain recombines TRBV19 with TRBJ1-1; D is uncertain. Sequences were derived from peripheral blood mononuclear cells (PBMCs), sampled before the fourth cycle of nivolumab. This sequence was found in a human donor with classical Hodgkin lymphoma. Written as DNA, the CDR3 is TGTGCCACCCGGCTCGGGATGGACTCAGCTTTCTTT. Amino acid sequence: CATRLGMDSAFF.